What follows is one T cell receptor beta chain and its context. What it recognizes is unknown. The data are from a study of T cell repertoires in cytomegalovirus infection. Study overall: From public TCR beta signatures came an indication of both CMV infection and matching HLA type. Whole-study results and caveats: CMV-specific TCR beta clonotypes restricted by HLA-C dominated the ex vivo response.

Trimming cost V 6 bases and J 4 bases; bases outside gene matches: 8. The length of the CDR3 is 15 residues. The germline V gene encodes CDR1 SGHVS and CDR2 FNYEAQ. TCRdb re-called the reads through MiXCR, storing one row per CDR3 protein. Of approximately 750,000 distinct CDR3 sequences listed, 35% to 45% are singletons. The J gene is TRBJ2-5, the V gene TRBV7-6; TRBD2 matches at 10 bases. What was sequenced was PBMCs. This sequence originates from a human donor in good health (CMV status not recorded). Some clones in this sample may be carry-over from other donors' samples. The CDR3, as DNA: TGTGCCAGCAGAGAAGCGGGAGGGCCAGGAGAGACCCAGTACTTC. This codes for CASREAGGPGETQYF.